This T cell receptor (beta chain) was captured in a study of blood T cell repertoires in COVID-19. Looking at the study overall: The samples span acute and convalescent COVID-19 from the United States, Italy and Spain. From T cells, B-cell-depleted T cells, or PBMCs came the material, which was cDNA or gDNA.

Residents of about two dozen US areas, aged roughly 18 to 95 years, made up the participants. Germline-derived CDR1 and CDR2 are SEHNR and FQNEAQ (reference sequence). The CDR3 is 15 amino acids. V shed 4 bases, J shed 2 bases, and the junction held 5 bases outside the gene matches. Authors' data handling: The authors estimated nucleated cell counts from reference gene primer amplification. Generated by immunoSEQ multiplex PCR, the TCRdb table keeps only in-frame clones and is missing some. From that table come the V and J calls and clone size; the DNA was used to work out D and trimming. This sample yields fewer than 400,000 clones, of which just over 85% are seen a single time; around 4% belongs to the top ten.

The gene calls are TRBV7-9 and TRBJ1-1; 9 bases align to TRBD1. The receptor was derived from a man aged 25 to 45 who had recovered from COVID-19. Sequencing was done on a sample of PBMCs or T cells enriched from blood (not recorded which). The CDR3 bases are TGTGCCAGCAGCTCGACAGGGGGAGCCAACACTGAAGCTTTCTTT. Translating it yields CASSSTGGANTEAFF.